The T cell receptor beta chain described here comes from a study of CD8+CD57+ T cells in acquired aplastic anemia. Study-wide points: Found in both controls and patients were about 30 CD8+ CDR3 sequences. Simpson's diversity of CD8+ cells was not significantly different in patients compared with controls.

Profiles of TCR beta VDJ and CDR3 were generated from a genomic DNA template. TCRdb re-called the reads with MiXCR, one entry per CDR3 protein. This table has about half a million distinct CDR3 sequences, under 40% appearing once. Those patients picked for sequencing had displayed CD8+CD57+ cell expansion on flow cytometry. Severe acquired aplastic anemia was present in every patient. Among the patients, none had received any therapy at the time of blood sampling. This CDR3 is 14 amino acids long. CDR1 and CDR2 (germline): SGDLS, YYNGEE. Trimming pared 1 base from V and 0 bases from J, leaving 5 bases between. At least ten counts were recorded for this clonotype. Antigen unknown.

The chain is built from TRBV9 and TRBJ1-5; no definite D call. The sequencing input was sorted CD4+, CD8+, or CD8+CD57+ T cells (not recorded which) from PBMCs. The sequence was obtained from a human donor with aplastic anemia. The DNA for the CDR3 is TGTGCCAGCAGCGTAACAGATAGCAATCAGCCCCAGCATTTT. It specifies CASSVTDSNQPQHF.